The clone carrying this TCR beta chain was picked up a small number of times. Its antigen remains unidentified. The sample belongs to a study of CD8 T cells in ankylosing spondylitis. Study conclusions and caveats: About 8 highly homologous variants made up a TCR beta motif, and this motif appeared characteristic of ankylosing spondylitis blood. Reportedly, matched ankylosing spondylitis synovial fluid was significantly enriched for disease-linked clones. Past studies reported some motif variants in reactive arthritis synovial fluid and blood. The authors found the disease-linked clones to be CD8+ and relatively rare in peripheral blood.

The CDR3 has 14 amino acids. Per the germline V gene, CDR1 is GTSNPN and CDR2 is SVGIG (reference sequence). V gave up 3 bases and J gave up 5 bases; unmatched junction bases: 5. Molecular-barcoded quantitative 5'-RACE produced these TCR beta libraries. In TCRdb, the 5' RACE reads were re-called with MiXCR into one record per CDR3 protein. The sample contains 750,000 to 850,000 distinct CDR3 sequences, approximately 10% of which appear only once. The chain uses TRBV30 and TRBJ1-5; 9 nucleotides align to TRBD1. The clonotype was recovered from a male donor with ankylosing spondylitis. Sequences were obtained from blood, either unsorted or a sorted T cell fraction (not recorded which). CDR3 protein: CAWSGTGWYQPQHF. In nucleotides, the CDR3 is TGTGCCTGGAGCGGGACAGGGTGGTATCAGCCCCAGCATTTT.